The 14 T cell receptor beta chains below come from one sample, sequenced in a study of OX40 agonist ivuxolimab in advanced cancers. Clones were read by immunoSEQ multiplex PCR, and TCRdb kept only the in-frame ones, dropping some. The sample carries tens of thousands of clones, 82% recorded once. Material: CD4+ or CD8+ T cells sorted from blood, obtained in a trial of the OX40 agonist ivuxolimab. Receptor source: an adult with an advanced solid tumor such as melanoma, head and neck, liver or kidney cancer.

J is TRBJ1-3 and V is TRBV28, with D hard to call. This CDR3 comprises 13 residues. V was clipped by 2 bases and J by 4 bases, with 6 bases between them. Germline lookup yields CDR1 MDHEN and CDR2 SYDVKM. CDR3 DNA sequence: TGTGCCAGCAGTTTACTGGCAGGAAACACCATATATTTT. It encodes CASSLLAGNTIYF. Looking up the rest from reference TRBV28 and TRBJ1-3 gives the full variable domain: DVKVTQSSRYLVKRTGEKVFLECVQDMDHENMFWYRQDPGLGLRLIYFSYDVKMKEKGDIPEGYSVSREKKERFSLILESASTNQTSMYLCASSLLAGNTIYFGEGSWLTVV.

The J gene is TRBJ1-3, the V gene TRBV30; D might be TRBD1 (6 bases). This CDR3 has 16 residues. With 1 base removed from V and 0 bases from J, the gap between germline ends came to 13 bases. Germline assignment: CDR1 GTSNPN and CDR2 SVGIG (reference sequence). This CDR3 reads CAWSAQDRSSGNTIYF. In nucleotides, the CDR3 is TGTGCCTGGAGTGCCCAAGACAGGAGCTCTGGAAACACCATATATTTT.

J is TRBJ2-5 and V is TRBV7-9, with D possibly matching TRBD2 (6 bases). TRBJ2-7 matches the DNA end more closely, so the J call is doubtful. CDR3 length equals 12 residues. The germline V gene has CDR1 SEHNR and CDR2 FQNEAQ (reference sequence). CDR3 DNA sequence: TGTGCCAGCAGCTTCTCGGGGGACGAGCAGTACTTC. Protein sequence: CASSFSGDEQYF.

This rearrangement joins TRBV5-4 to TRBJ2-5; D unclear. The length of the CDR3 is 13 residues. Per germline, CDR1 SGHNT and CDR2 YYREEE (reference sequence). V was cut by 0 bases and J by 2 bases, with 5 bases left in between. The CDR3 DNA follows: TGTGCCAGCAGCTTGGTTGGGCAAGAGACCCAGTACTTC. Amino acid sequence: CASSLVGQETQYF.

The rearrangement uses TRBV11-3 and TRBJ1-2; 10 bases are a match to TRBD1. Germline CDR1 and CDR2: SGHNT and YENEEA. J lost 8 bases, V lost 0 bases, and 6 bases had no gene match. This CDR3 contains 15 residues. Here the CDR3 reads CASSLEAGQGIGYTF. CDR3 nucleotide sequence: TGTGCCAGCAGCTTAGAAGCGGGACAGGGGATCGGCTACACCTTC.

The V call is TRBV7-2, the J call TRBJ2-1, with 10 nucleotides matching TRBD2. Germline V gene lookup returns CDR1 SGHTA and CDR2 FQGNSA. The J segment lost 2 bases and the V segment lost 5 bases, leaving 9 bases of the junction unmatched. This CDR3 has 17 amino acids. CDR3 residues: CASSGGRTSGPYNEQFF. The CDR3 bases are TGTGCCAGCAGCGGGGGAAGGACTAGCGGACCCTACAATGAGCAGTTCTTC.

This sequence joins TRBV18 and TRBJ2-3, with 9 bases matching TRBD1. The CDR3 contains 15 residues. The junction had 6 bases not matched to a gene; V was cut back by 5 bases and J by 3 bases. The germline CDR1 and CDR2 sequences are KGHSH and LQKENI. The CDR3 sequence: CASSTGTGKTDTQYF. The DNA for the CDR3 is TGTGCCAGCTCAACCGGGACAGGGAAGACAGATACGCAGTATTTT.

The chain is built from TRBV5-1 and TRBJ2-7; 7 bases line up with TRBD1. Unmatched junction bases numbered 9, after V lost 6 bases and J lost 0 bases. CDR3 length equals 15 residues. CDR1 is SGHRS, CDR2 YFSETQ, per germline. CDR3 nucleotide sequence: TGCGCCAGCAACACAGATGGGGACAGCTCCTACGAGCAGTACTTC. Protein: CASNTDGDSSYEQYF. The full variable domain, in which reference TRBV5-1 and TRBJ2-7 provide the parts outside the CDR3, is KAGVTQTPRYLIKTRGQQVTLSCSPISGHRSVSWYQQTPGQGLQFLFEYFSETQRNKGNFPGRFSGRQFSNSRSEMNVSTLELGDSALYLCASNTDGDSSYEQYFGPGTRLTVT.

The J gene is TRBJ2-7, the V gene TRBV6-1, with D possibly TRBD1 on 6 matching bases. The CDR3 has 13 residues. Deletions cut 1 base from V and 5 bases from J, with 9 bases between. Germline CDR1 reads MNHNS; CDR2 reads SASEGT. Written as DNA, the CDR3 is TGTGCCAGCAGTGAAGGGTCAGGGGACGAGCAGTACTTC. This sequence encodes CASSEGSGDEQYF.

This rearrangement joins TRBV18 to TRBJ1-1; D is unclear. CDR3 length equals 14 residues. V gave up 3 bases and J gave up 5 bases, with 13 bases separating them. Germline CDR1 reads KGHSH; CDR2 reads LQKENI. This CDR3 reads CASSPLTEGTEAFF. The CDR3 bases are TGTGCCAGCTCACCTCTCACAGAAGGGACTGAAGCTTTCTTT.

The table lists this clone with a few counts. This sample includes further DNA sequences coding for the same CDR3. The V and J genes are TRBV5-1 and TRBJ2-5; the match to TRBD2 covers 10 bases. Trimming at V came to 2 bases and at J to 3 bases, leaving 1 base not matched to a gene. Germline lookup yields CDR1 SGHRS and CDR2 YFSETQ. This CDR3 has 14 amino acids. The DNA for the CDR3 is TGCGCCAGCAGCTTTGGACTAGCGGAAGAGACCCAGTACTTC. Protein product: CASSFGLAEETQYF.

The chain couples TRBV5-1 to TRBJ2-7, with 7 bases identical to TRBD1. The J segment lost 2 bases and the V segment lost 0 bases, leaving 2 bases of the junction unmatched. The CDR3 contains 14 residues. Germline lookup yields CDR1 SGHRS and CDR2 YFSETQ. CDR3 protein: CASSLVQGAYEQYF. DNA of the CDR3: TGCGCCAGCAGCTTGGTGCAGGGGGCCTACGAGCAGTACTTC. Supplemented by reference TRBV5-1 and TRBJ2-7, the full variable domain reads KAGVTQTPRYLIKTRGQQVTLSCSPISGHRSVSWYQQTPGQGLQFLFEYFSETQRNKGNFPGRFSGRQFSNSRSEMNVSTLELGDSALYLCASSLVQGAYEQYFGPGTRLTVT.

CDR3 residues: CASSQGVAYEQYF. CDR3 in DNA: TGCGCCAGCAGCCAGGGGGTTGCCTACGAGCAGTACTTC. The rearrangement joins TRBV4-3 to TRBJ2-7; TRBD1 or TRBD2 may be the D gene (5 bases each). Germline values: CDR1 LGHNA, CDR2 YSLEER. The CDR3 has 13 residues. V was pared by 3 bases and J by 2 bases, with 8 bases between.

V usage is TRBV4-3 and J usage is TRBJ1-2; D is undetermined. CDR3 length: 17 residues. Trimming took off 2 bases at V and 3 bases at J, with 19 bases between the two ends. Germline V gives CDR1 LGHNA, CDR2 YSLEER. The CDR3 loop is CASSQRIRHTSDYGYTF. As DNA, the CDR3 is TGCGCCAGCAGCCAACGTATACGGCATACTAGTGACTATGGCTACACCTTC.